This T cell receptor beta chain derives from a study of control samples from healthy donors and cancer patients. Trimming cost V 1 base and J 5 bases, with 11 bases left between them. Germline V gene lookup returns CDR1 SGHTA and CDR2 FQGNSA. The CDR3 covers 15 residues. Sequencing used immunoSEQ multiplex PCR; TCRdb keeps in-frame clones, though not all of them. In the table there are approximately 120,000 clones, over 75% of which are singletons. The sample consisted of blood. The chain has TRBV7-2 and TRBJ2-2; D might be TRBD1 (5 bases). The TCR was taken from a man in his fifties or sixties in good health. DNA of the CDR3: TGTGCCAGCAGCTTAGAGGGGCTCTTAACCGGGGAGCTGTTTTTT. Its translation: CASSLEGLLTGELFF.